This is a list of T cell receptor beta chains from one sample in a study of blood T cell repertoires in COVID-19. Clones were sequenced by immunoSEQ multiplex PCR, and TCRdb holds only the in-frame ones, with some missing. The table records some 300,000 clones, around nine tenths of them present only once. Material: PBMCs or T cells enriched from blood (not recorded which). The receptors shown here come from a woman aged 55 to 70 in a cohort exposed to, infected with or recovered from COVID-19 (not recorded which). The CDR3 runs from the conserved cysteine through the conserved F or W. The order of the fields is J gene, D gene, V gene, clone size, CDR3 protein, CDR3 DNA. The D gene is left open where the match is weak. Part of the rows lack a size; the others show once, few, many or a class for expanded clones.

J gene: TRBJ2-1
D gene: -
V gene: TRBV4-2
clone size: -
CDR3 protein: CASSQDRAADSYNEQFF
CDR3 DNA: TGTGCCAGCAGCCAAGATAGGGCAGCGGACTCCTACAATGAGCAGTTCTTC

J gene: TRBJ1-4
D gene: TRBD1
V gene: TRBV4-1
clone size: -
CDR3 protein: CASSQLTGGTSTNEKLFF
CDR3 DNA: TGCGCCAGCAGCCAACTGACAGGGGGGACTTCCACTAATGAAAAACTGTTTTTT

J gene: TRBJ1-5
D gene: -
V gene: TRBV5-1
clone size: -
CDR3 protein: CASSAQGGNQPQHF
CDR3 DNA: TGCGCCAGCAGCGCACAGGGCGGCAATCAGCCCCAGCATTTT

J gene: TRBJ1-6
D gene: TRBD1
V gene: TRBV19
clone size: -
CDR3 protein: CASKGTEVNSPLHF
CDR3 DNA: TGTGCCAGTAAAGGGACAGAGGTTAATTCACCCCTCCACTTT

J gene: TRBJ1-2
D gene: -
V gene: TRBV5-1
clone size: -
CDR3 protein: CASSLGRVGYGYTF
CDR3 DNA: TGCGCCAGCAGCTTGGGTCGGGTTGGCTATGGCTACACCTTC

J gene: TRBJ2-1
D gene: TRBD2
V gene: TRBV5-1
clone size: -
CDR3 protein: CASSLGLAGDEQFF
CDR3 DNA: TGCGCCAGCAGCCTGGGACTAGCTGGCGATGAGCAGTTCTTC

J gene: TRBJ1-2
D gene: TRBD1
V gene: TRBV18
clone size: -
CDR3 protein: CASSPFRDSYYGYTF
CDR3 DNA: TGTGCCAGCTCACCGTTCCGGGACAGCTACTATGGCTACACCTTC

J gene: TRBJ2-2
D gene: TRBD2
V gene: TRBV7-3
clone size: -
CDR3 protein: CASSLISGTGGTGELFF
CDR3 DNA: TGTGCCAGCAGCTTAATATCCGGGACGGGAGGCACCGGGGAGCTGTTTTTT

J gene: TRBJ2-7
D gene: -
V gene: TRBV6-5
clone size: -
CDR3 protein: CASSYSRWQGEDEQYF
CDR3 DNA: TGTGCCAGCAGTTACTCGAGATGGCAGGGCGAAGACGAGCAGTACTTC

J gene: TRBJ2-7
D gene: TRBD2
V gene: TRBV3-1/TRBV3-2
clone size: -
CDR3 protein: CASSHETSGKYEQYF
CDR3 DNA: TGTGCCAGCAGCCATGAGACTAGCGGCAAGTACGAGCAGTACTTC

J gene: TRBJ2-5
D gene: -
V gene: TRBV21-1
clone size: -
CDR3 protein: CASSKEDSAGGGQETQYF
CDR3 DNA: TGTGCCAGCAGCAAAGAAGATTCAGCGGGAGGGGGGCAAGAGACCCAGTACTTC

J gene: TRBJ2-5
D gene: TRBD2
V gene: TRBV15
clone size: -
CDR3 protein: CATSKLAGEETQYF
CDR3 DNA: TGTGCCACCAGCAAACTAGCGGGAGAAGAGACCCAGTACTTC

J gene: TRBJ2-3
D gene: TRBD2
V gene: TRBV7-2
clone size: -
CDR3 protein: CASRGGSGADTQYF
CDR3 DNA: TGTGCCTCTCGCGGGGGTAGCGGGGCAGATACGCAGTATTTT

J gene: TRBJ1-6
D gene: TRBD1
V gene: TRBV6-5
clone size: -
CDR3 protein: CASSYSRQGRNSPLHF
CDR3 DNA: TGTGCCAGCAGTTACAGCCGACAGGGAAGGAATTCACCCCTCCACTTT

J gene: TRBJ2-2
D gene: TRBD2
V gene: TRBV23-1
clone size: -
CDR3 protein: CASSPKIRGDGTSGKRGNTGELFF
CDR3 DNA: TGCGCCAGCAGTCCTAAGATCCGTGGAGATGGGACTAGCGGGAAAAGGGGGAACACCGGGGAGCTGTTTTTT

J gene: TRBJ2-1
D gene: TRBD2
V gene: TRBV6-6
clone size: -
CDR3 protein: CASSSTSGRADEQFF
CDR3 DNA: TGTGCCAGCAGTAGTACTAGCGGGAGGGCTGATGAGCAGTTCTTC

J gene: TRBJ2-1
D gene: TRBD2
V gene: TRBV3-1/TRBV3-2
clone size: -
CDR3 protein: CASSQGPRGLAEPYNEQFF
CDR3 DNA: TGTGCCAGCAGCCAAGGACCCCGGGGACTAGCGGAGCCCTACAATGAGCAGTTCTTC

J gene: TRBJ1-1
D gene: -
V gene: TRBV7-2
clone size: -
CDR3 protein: CASSPAGVLRNTEAFF
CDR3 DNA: TGTGCCAGCAGCCCGGCCGGGGTTCTTAGAAACACTGAAGCTTTCTTT

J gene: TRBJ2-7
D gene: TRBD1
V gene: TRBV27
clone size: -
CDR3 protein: CAAQTSGTGAYEQYF
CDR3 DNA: TGTGCCGCGCAAACCTCCGGGACAGGGGCCTACGAGCAGTACTTC

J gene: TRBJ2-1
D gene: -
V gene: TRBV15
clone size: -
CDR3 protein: CATSRDDSSYNEQFF
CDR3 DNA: TGTGCCACCAGCAGAGATGATAGCTCCTACAATGAGCAGTTCTTC

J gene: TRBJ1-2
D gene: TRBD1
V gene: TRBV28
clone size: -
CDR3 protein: CASSAPGQGGYGYTF
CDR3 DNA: TGTGCCAGCAGTGCCCCGGGACAGGGGGGCTATGGCTACACCTTC

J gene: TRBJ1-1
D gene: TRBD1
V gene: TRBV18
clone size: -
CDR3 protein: CASSPRQGSNTEAFF
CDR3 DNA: TGTGCCAGCTCACCAAGACAGGGGTCGAACACTGAAGCTTTCTTT

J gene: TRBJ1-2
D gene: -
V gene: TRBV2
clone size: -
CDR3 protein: CASSEARDGYGYTF
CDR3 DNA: TGTGCCAGCAGTGAAGCGCGGGACGGATATGGCTACACCTTC

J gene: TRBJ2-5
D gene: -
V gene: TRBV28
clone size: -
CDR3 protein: CASRFVGSPQETQYF
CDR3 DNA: TGTGCCAGCAGGTTCGTCGGGTCGCCCCAAGAGACCCAGTACTTC

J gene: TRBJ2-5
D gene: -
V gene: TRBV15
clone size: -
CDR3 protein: CATSRVPGEETQYF
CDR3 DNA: TGTGCCACCAGCAGAGTTCCCGGGGAAGAGACCCAGTACTTC

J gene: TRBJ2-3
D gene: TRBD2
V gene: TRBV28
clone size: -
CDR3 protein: CASSLGGADTQYF
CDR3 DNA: TGTGCCAGCAGTTTAGGGGGGGCAGATACGCAGTATTTT

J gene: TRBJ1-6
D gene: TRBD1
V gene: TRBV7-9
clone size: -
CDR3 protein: CASSLAGGTGNSPLHF
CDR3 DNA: TGTGCCAGCAGCTTAGCCGGCGGGACAGGGAATTCACCCCTCCACTTT

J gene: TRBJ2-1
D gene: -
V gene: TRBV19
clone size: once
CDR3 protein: CASSIARYNEQFF
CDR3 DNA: TGTGCCAGTAGTATCGCGAGATACAATGAGCAGTTCTTC

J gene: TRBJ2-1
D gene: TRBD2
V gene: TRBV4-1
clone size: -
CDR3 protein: CASSQAAGVSYNEQFF
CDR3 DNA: TGCGCCAGCAGCCAAGCCGCGGGAGTGTCCTACAATGAGCAGTTCTTC

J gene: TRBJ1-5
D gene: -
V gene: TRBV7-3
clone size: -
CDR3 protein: CASSPQGGNQPQHF
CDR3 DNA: TGTGCCAGCAGCCCTCAAGGGGGAAATCAGCCCCAGCATTTT

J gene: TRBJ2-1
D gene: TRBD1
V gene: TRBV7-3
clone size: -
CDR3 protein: CASSLIGRDRGTEQFF
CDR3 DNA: TGTGCCAGCAGCTTAATCGGGCGGGACAGGGGGACTGAGCAGTTCTTC

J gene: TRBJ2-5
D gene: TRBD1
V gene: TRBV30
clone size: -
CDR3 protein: CAWSGTVQETQYF
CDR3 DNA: TGTGCCTGGTCGGGGACAGTACAAGAGACCCAGTACTTC

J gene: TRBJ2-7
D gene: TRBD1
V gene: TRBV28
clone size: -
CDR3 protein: CASSSPGTGGYEQYF
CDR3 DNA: TGTGCCAGCAGTTCCCCCGGGACAGGGGGATACGAGCAGTACTTC

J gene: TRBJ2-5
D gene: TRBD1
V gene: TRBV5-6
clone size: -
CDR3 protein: CASSLAGTGEREETQYF
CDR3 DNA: TGTGCCAGCAGCTTGGCCGGGACAGGGGAGAGAGAAGAGACCCAGTACTTC

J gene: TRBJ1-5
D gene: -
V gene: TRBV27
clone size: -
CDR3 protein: CASKNSGFGQPQHF
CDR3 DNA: TGTGCCAGCAAAAACTCAGGGTTTGGGCAGCCCCAGCATTTT

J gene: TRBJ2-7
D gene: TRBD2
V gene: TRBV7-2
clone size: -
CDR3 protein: CASSLAVTSGRRYEQYF
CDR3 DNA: TGTGCCAGCAGCTTAGCGGTGACTAGCGGGAGAAGATACGAGCAGTACTTC

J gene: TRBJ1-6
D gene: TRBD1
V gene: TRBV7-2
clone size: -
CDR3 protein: CASRTGTGVYGGSPLHF
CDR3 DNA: TGTGCCAGCAGAACCGGGACAGGTGTTTATGGGGGTTCACCCCTCCACTTT

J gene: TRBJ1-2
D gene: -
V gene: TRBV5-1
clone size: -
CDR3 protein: CASSPSVLSLHTF
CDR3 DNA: TGCGCCAGCAGCCCGTCAGTGCTTTCCCTTCACACCTTC

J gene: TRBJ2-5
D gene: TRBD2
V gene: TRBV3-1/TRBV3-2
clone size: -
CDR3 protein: CASSQGPGRGETQYF
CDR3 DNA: TGTGCCAGCAGCCAAGGCCCGGGGAGGGGAGAGACCCAGTACTTC

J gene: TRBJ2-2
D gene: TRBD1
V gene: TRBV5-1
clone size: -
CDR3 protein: CASSFQTGVDTGELFF
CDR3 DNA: TGCGCCAGCAGCTTCCAGACAGGGGTCGACACCGGGGAGCTGTTTTTT

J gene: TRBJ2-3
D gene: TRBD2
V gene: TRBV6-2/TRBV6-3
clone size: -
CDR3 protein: CASSPAGGPTDTQYF
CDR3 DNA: TGTGCCAGCAGTCCAGCGGGAGGCCCCACAGATACGCAGTATTTT